This T cell receptor beta chain appears in the sequencing data of a study of graft-versus-host responses after intestinal transplantation. At the level of the study: Multivisceral, liver-intestinal, or isolated intestinal grafts were transplanted into recipients. Recipients across the board were started on anti-thymocyte globulin induction, then kept on tacrolimus and steroids for roughly 3 years.

Clones were sequenced by immunoSEQ multiplex PCR, and TCRdb holds only the in-frame ones, with some missing. The sample lists about 6,400 clones, 22% seen once, with about 6.1% in the top ten. Germline values: CDR1 MGHRA, CDR2 YSYEKL. V was clipped by 1 base and J by 11 bases, with 14 bases between them. CDR3 size: 13 residues. This TCR was recovered from a human patient who was an organ donor for intestinal transplantation. This material consisted of alloreactive CD4+ T cells from a mixed lymphocyte reaction culture, taken before transplantation. The sample's subset: CFSE-low proliferating T cells sorted from roughly 6-day pre-transplant mixed lymphocyte reaction (GvH or HvG direction). The gene calls are TRBV4-1 and TRBJ1-1; the D gene is possibly TRBD1 (5 bases). The CDR3 reads CASSQVAGPGAFF. DNA of the CDR3: TGCGCCAGCAGCCAAGTCGCAGGGCCGGGGGCTTTCTTT.